This entry lists 4 T cell receptor beta chains sequenced from one sample in a study of blood T cell repertoires in COVID-19. Using immunoSEQ multiplex PCR, the repertoire was profiled, and TCRdb retains in-frame clones only, with some absent. The profile shows approximately 250,000 clones, approximately 85% of them singletons. The sequenced sample was PBMCs or T cells enriched from blood (not recorded which). The receptors shown here come from a woman aged 45-65 years with acute COVID-19.

This clone was detected a few times. DNA of the CDR3: TGTGCCAGCAGTTATAGGGGCAGGGGAAGGGGTGGCTACACCTTC. It yields the protein CASSYRGRGRGGYTF. This chain links TRBV6-5 with TRBJ1-2; the D gene is possibly TRBD1 (6 bases). V lost 3 bases, J lost 7 bases, and 18 bases lay in between. Looked up from germline, CDR1 is MNHEY and CDR2 is SVGAGI. This CDR3 contains 15 residues.

V is TRBV25-1 and J is TRBJ1-2; D unresolved. Germline CDR1 MGHDK, CDR2 SYGVNS. Trimming left V 2 bases short and J 3 bases short, with 16 bases between. This CDR3 contains 16 residues. In DNA, the CDR3 is TGTGCCAGCAGTGAACTCCTCGAGAGGGCAGACTATGGCTACACCTTC. It codes for CASSELLERADYGYTF.

The chain carries TRBV3-1 (or the pseudogene TRBV3-2) and TRBJ2-7; 7 bases map to TRBD1. The length of the CDR3 is 14 residues. The ends lost 2 bases at V and 3 bases at J; junction bases unmatched: 4. CDR1 and CDR2 (germline): LGHDT, YNNKEL (reference sequence). The CDR3 DNA sequence: TGTGCCAGCAGCCAATGGGACAGAGACTACGAGCAGTACTTC. The encoded protein is CASSQWDRDYEQYF.

This clone came up once. The chain uses TRBV27 and TRBJ2-7, with 8 bases aligning to TRBD1. The CDR3 is 14 residues long. V was pared by 7 bases and J by 0 bases, with 5 bases of the junction left unmatched. The germline V gene encodes CDR1 MNHEY and CDR2 SMNVEV (reference sequence). CDR3 loop: CASTRTGNSYEQYF. In nucleotides, the CDR3 is TGTGCCAGCACGCGGACAGGGAACTCCTACGAGCAGTACTTC.